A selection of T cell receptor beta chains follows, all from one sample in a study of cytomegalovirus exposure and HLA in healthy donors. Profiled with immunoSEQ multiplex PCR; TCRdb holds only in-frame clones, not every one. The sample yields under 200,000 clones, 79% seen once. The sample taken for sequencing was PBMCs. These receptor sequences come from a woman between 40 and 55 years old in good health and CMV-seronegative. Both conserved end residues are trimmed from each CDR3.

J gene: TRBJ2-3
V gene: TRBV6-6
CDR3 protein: ASSFAGEGDTQY

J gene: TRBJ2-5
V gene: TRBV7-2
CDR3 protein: ASSHGAALGETQY

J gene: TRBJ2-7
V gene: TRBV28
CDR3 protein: ASSSSVYEQY

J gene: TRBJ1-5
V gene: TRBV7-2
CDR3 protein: ASSVQGAQPQH

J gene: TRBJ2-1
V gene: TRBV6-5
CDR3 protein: ASSTTGTAFYEQF

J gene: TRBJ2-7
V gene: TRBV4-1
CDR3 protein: ASSQARQGPYEQY

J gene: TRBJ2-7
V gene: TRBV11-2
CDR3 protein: ASSFRSGTGSYEQY

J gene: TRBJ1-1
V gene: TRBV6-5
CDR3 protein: ATRRGNTEAF

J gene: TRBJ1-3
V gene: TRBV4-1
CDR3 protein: ASSQDRTGAQANTIY

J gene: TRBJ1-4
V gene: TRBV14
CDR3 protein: ASSPGTGNEKLF

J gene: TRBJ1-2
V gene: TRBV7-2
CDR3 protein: ASSLAWQGSYGYT

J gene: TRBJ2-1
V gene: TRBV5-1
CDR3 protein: ASSLAAGGVRNEQF

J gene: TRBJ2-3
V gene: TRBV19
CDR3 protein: ASSLYPRYTDTQY

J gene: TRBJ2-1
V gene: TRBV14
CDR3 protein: ASSQVVGGFQF

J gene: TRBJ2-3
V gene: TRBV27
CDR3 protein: ASSTLWGRSTDTQY

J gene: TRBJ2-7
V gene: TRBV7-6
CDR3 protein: ASSLEGQATYEQY

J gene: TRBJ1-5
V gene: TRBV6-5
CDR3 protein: ASSSTGLIEPQH

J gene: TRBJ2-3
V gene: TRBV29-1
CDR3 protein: SVEPRGGRTDTQY

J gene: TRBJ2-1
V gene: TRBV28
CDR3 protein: ASSQAGNEQF

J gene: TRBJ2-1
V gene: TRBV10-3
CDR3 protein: ATGQSYNEQF

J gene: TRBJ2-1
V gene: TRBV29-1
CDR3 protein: SVRTSGSPNNEQF

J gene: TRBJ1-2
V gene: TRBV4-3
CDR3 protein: ASSQDQGGVYGYT

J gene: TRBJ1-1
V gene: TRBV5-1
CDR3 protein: ASSWDSMNTEAF

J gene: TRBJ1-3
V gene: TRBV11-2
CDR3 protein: ASSSQGQRSGNTIY

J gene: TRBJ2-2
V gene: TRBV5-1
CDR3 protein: ASSWGQGLGNTGELF

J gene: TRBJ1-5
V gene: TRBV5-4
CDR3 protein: ASSQVYDRVIDQPQH

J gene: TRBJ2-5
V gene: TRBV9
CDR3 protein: ASSVLAGDETQY

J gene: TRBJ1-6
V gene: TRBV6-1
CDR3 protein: ASSPQTGLNSPLH

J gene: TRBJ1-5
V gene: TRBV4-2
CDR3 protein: ASSPIGGSNNQPQH

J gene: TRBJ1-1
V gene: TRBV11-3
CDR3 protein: ASSLQGLGTEAF

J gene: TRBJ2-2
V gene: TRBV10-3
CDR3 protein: AIRVTENTGELF

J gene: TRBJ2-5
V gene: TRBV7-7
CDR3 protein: ASSLGAHQETQY

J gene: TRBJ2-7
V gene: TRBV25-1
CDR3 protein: ASSETGQGLYEQY

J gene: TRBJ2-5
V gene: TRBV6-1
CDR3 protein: ASRGLGETQY

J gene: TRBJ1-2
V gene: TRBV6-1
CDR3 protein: ASSWKRQNYGYT

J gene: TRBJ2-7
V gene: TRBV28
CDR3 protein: ASSLRTSGAYEQY

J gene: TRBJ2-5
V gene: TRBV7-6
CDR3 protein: ASSSTRIAGGVQETQY